This TCR beta chain was obtained from a study of T cells in Graves' hyperthyroidism and ophthalmopathy. Losses at the gene ends were 2 bases for V and 3 bases for J; bases not matched to a gene: 6. CDR3 size: 14 residues. Looked up from germline, CDR1 is DFQATT and CDR2 is SNEGSKA (reference sequence). This clonotype was counted ten times or more. Uncontrolled infection, other autoimmune disease, pregnancy or lactation barred patients from enrollment. The source material, RNA transcripts, was used to amplify TCR beta CDR3 regions. The HTBI primer set drove a first-round RT-PCR of the TCR CDR3. TCRdb re-called the multiplex PCR reads with MiXCR, one entry per CDR3 protein. The data contain hundreds of thousands of distinct CDR3 sequences, 16% of them singletons.

The receptor's source is a woman aged 40 to 50 with Graves' ophthalmopathy. V usage is TRBV20-1 and J usage is TRBJ2-7; 8 nucleotides align to TRBD1. Sequenced sample: blood. This chain's CDR3 is CSARPTDRDYEQYF. For the CDR3, the DNA is TGCAGTGCTAGACCCACGGACAGGGACTACGAGCAGTACTTC.